One and the same sample provided the 31 T cell receptor beta chains below, sequenced in a study of CD8 T cells in ankylosing spondylitis. Study outcomes and limitations: Seemingly characteristic of ankylosing spondylitis blood was a TCR beta motif consisting of about 8 highly homologous variants.

One entry per CDR3 protein results from TCRdb running MiXCR on the 5' RACE reads. This repertoire shows over 600,000 distinct CDR3 sequences, roughly 20% found once; its top ten account for 19%. Antigens of these TCRs are unknown. The sequenced sample consisted of blood, either unsorted or a sorted T cell fraction (not recorded which). Source of these receptors: a male donor with ankylosing spondylitis.

The rearrangement links TRBV12-3 or TRBV12-4 to TRBJ1-1; tentative D call: TRBD1 (6 bases). This CDR3 contains 12 residues. Trimming stripped 7 bases from V and 8 bases from J, with 14 bases between. This chain's CDR3 is CASTLDRLEAFF. The DNA for the CDR3 is TGTGCCAGCACCTTGGACAGACTAGAAGCTTTCTTT.

This chain links TRBV2 with TRBJ1-1; D is undetermined. The germline V gene has CDR1 SNHLY and CDR2 FYNNEI. The CDR3 length is 14 residues. The V and J ends lost 2 bases and 1 base respectively, with 8 bases between them. The CDR3 region has the DNA TGTGCCAGCAGTGAAAGGGAGTCGAACACTGAAGCTTTCTTT. This codes for CASSERESNTEAFF.

This clonotype turned up a few times. V is TRBV7-2 and J is TRBJ1-1; possibly TRBD1 for D (6 bases). Germline V gene lookup returns CDR1 SGHTA and CDR2 FQGNSA. The ends were cut back, 1 base at V and 4 bases at J, with 16 bases in the middle. The CDR3 spans 16 residues. The CDR3 protein is CASSLEGQLNPTEAFF. CDR3 nucleotides: TGTGCCAGCAGCTTAGAAGGACAGCTGAACCCCACTGAAGCTTTCTTT.

The CDR3 nucleotides are TGTGCCAGCATGGGGGGGACCCCCTACGAGCAGTACTTC. This codes for CASMGGTPYEQYF. The V gene is TRBV2, the J gene TRBJ2-7, with 7 bases that match TRBD2. V shed 7 bases and J 2 bases; nucleotides not matched to a gene: 5. CDR3 size: 13 residues. The V gene's germline CDR1 is SNHLY and CDR2 FYNNEI.

The CDR3 DNA reads TGTGCCAGCAGCTCTCTCAGGGGCGGGAACACTGAAGCTTTCTTT. This translates into CASSSLRGGNTEAFF. The rearrangement uses TRBV7-9 and TRBJ1-1; maybe TRBD1 (6 bases). The germline CDR1 and CDR2 sequences are SEHNR and FQNEAQ (reference sequence). V lost 4 bases, J lost 1 base, and 13 bases lay in between. The CDR3 has 15 residues.

The chain employs TRBV7-2 and TRBJ2-5; no clear D. Germline values: CDR1 SGHTA, CDR2 FQGNSA. V lost 1 base, J lost 9 bases, and 9 bases lay in between. The CDR3 contains 12 residues. The CDR3 DNA is TGTGCCAGCAGCTTAGTAGAGTCGGCCCAGTACTTC. Protein product: CASSLVESAQYF. Full variable domain (missing parts from reference TRBV7-2 and TRBJ2-5): GAGVSQSPSNKVTEKGKDVELRCDPISGHTALYWYRQSLGQGLEFLIYFQGNSAPDKSGLPSDRFSAERTGGSVSTLTIQRTQQEDSAVYLCASSLVESAQYFGPGTRLLVL.

In its sample, this clonotype was seen a few times. This chain joins TRBV12-3 or TRBV12-4 and TRBJ2-7; 13 bases align to TRBD2. The V gene end was trimmed by 6 bases and the J gene end by 4 bases; junction bases not matched to a gene: 6. The CDR3 loop spans 15 amino acids. CDR3 residues: CASSFTSGGEYEQYF. CDR3 in DNA: TGTGCCAGCAGCTTCACTAGCGGGGGGGAATACGAGCAGTACTTC.

The table lists this clonotype with a few counts. The genes are TRBV29-1 and TRBJ2-7; 8 bases agree with TRBD1. J lost 0 bases, V lost 6 bases, and 7 bases had no gene match. The CDR3 runs 14 residues. The germline CDR1 and CDR2 sequences are SQVTM and ANQGSEA. The CDR3 DNA follows: TGCAGCGTGACAGGGGAAAGTCGCTCCTACGAGCAGTACTTC. Its translation: CSVTGESRSYEQYF.

The V call is TRBV12-3 or TRBV12-4, the J call TRBJ2-1, with D possibly being TRBD1 (6 bases). The CDR3 contains 13 residues. V shed 3 bases and J shed 8 bases, with 11 bases lying between them. As DNA, the CDR3 is TGTGCCAGCAGTTTTCCAGGGGACGATGAGCAGTTCTTC. It specifies CASSFPGDDEQFF.

This clonotype showed up many times. CDR3 sequence reads: CASSHLTGVTSEAFF. The CDR3 nucleotides are TGTGCCAGCAGCCATCTGACGGGGGTTACCTCTGAAGCTTTCTTT. This rearrangement joins TRBV3-1 to TRBJ1-1; D perhaps matches TRBD1 (5 bases). The CDR3 has 15 residues. V lost 3 bases and J lost 6, with 17 bases in between. Germline-derived CDR1 and CDR2 are LGHDT and YNNKEL (reference sequence). Full variable domain (rest looked up from reference TRBV3-1 and TRBJ1-1): DTAVSQTPKYLVTQMGNDKSIKCEQNLGHDTMYWYKQDSKKFLKIMFSYNNKELIINETVPNRFSPKSPDKAHLNLHINSLELGDSAVYFCASSHLTGVTSEAFFGQGTRLTVV.

The rearrangement joins TRBV3-1 to TRBJ1-6, with no clear D. Germline lookup yields CDR1 LGHDT and CDR2 YNNKEL (reference sequence). CDR3 size: 15 residues. V was pared by 6 bases and J by 7 bases, with 16 bases between. The CDR3 sequence: CASSPRWTVNSPLHF. The CDR3 DNA sequence: TGTGCCAGCAGTCCCCGATGGACGGTAAATTCACCCCTCCACTTT.

This chain joins TRBV7-9 and TRBJ1-1; no clear D. The CDR3 consists of 15 residues. Trimming removed 5 bases from V and 2 bases from J, with 15 bases in between. In germline, CDR1 is SEHNR, CDR2 FQNEAQ (reference sequence). The CDR3 loop reads CASSMKGTTNTEAFF. CDR3 nucleotides: TGTGCCAGCAGCATGAAGGGTACGACAAACACTGAAGCTTTCTTT.

This chain links TRBV5-4 with TRBJ1-1, with D maybe TRBD1 (6 bases). The CDR3 is 14 residues long. The germline gives CDR1 SGHNT, CDR2 YYREEE (reference sequence). Trimming left V 6 bases short and J 6 bases short, with 18 bases between. In DNA, the CDR3 is TGTGCCAGCATCAACCCGGGGGGCGCCGCTGAAGCTTTCTTT. Encoded protein: CASINPGGAAEAFF.

The chain employs TRBV29-1 and TRBJ1-2; D might be TRBD1 (6 bases). Germline CDR1 SQVTM, CDR2 ANQGSEA. The CDR3 length is 12 residues. V lost 6 bases, J lost 4 bases, and 12 bases lay in between. In nucleotides, the CDR3 is TGCAGCGTCCCGACAGGCGTCTATGGCTACACCTTC. As protein: CSVPTGVYGYTF. Using reference TRBV29-1 and TRBJ1-2 for the parts outside the CDR3, the full variable domain is SAVISQKPSRDICQRGTSLTIQCQVDSQVTMMFWYRQQPGQSLTLIATANQGSEATYESGFVIDKFPISRPNLTFSTLTVSNMSPEDSSIYLCSVPTGVYGYTFGSGTRLTVV.

This clonotype occurred many times. This rearrangement joins TRBV24-1 to TRBJ2-2; D may match TRBD1 or TRBD2 (5 bases each). Germline CDR1 and CDR2: KGHDR and SFDVKD. Trimming shortened V by 7 bases and J by 1 base, and 15 bases separated the two germline ends. CDR3 size: 16 residues. In DNA form, the CDR3 reads TGTGCCACCAGCCCTTCCGGGGCAAAGAACACCGGGGAGCTGTTTTTT. Translation gives CATSPSGAKNTGELFF.

This clonotype has a handful of counts. The rearrangement links TRBV29-1 to TRBJ1-1, with D possibly matching TRBD1 (5 bases). CDR3 length: 15 amino acids. CDR1 is SQVTM, CDR2 ANQGSEA, per germline. V was trimmed by 4 bases and J by 3 bases, leaving 18 bases between them. CDR3 DNA sequence: TGCAGCGTTGGCGGGGCTACTACCGGGGACACTGAAGCTTTCTTT. It is translated as CSVGGATTGDTEAFF. The variable domain in full, completed from reference TRBV29-1 and TRBJ1-1, reads SAVISQKPSRDICQRGTSLTIQCQVDSQVTMMFWYRQQPGQSLTLIATANQGSEATYESGFVIDKFPISRPNLTFSTLTVSNMSPEDSSIYLCSVGGATTGDTEAFFGQGTRLTVV.

This clonotype was seen a few times. The chain joins TRBV24-1 to TRBJ1-2; tentatively, D is TRBD1 (5 bases). The germline gives CDR1 KGHDR, CDR2 SFDVKD. This CDR3 comprises 15 residues. V was trimmed by 5 bases and J by 4 bases, leaving 16 bases between them. CDR3 coding DNA: TGTGCCACCAGTGGGGGGTCCGGACGGGGCTATGGCTACACCTTC. Translating gives CATSGGSGRGYGYTF.

This chain links TRBV11-3 with TRBJ2-1, with D unresolved. V was clipped by 5 bases and J by 8 bases, with 10 bases between them. Germline CDR1 is SGHNT and CDR2 is YENEEA. The CDR3 spans 12 residues. CDR3 loop: CASSNDRDEQFF. For the CDR3, the DNA is TGTGCCAGCAGCAATGATAGGGATGAGCAGTTCTTC. Filled out from reference TRBV11-3 and TRBJ2-1, the complete variable domain reads EAGVVQSPRYKIIEKKQPVAFWCNPISGHNTLYWYLQNLGQGPELLIRYENEEAVDDSQLPKDRFSAERLKGVDSTLKIQPAELGDSAVYLCASSNDRDEQFFGPGTRLTVL.

This clonotype was seen a few times. This rearrangement joins TRBV5-1 to TRBJ1-4; D possibly corresponds to TRBD1 (6 bases). Per germline, CDR1 SGHRS and CDR2 YFSETQ. V lost 0 bases and J 8 bases, leaving 14 bases between the germline ends. The CDR3 loop spans 15 amino acids. The chain's CDR3 is CASSLVGGAREKLFF. The CDR3, as DNA: TGCGCCAGCAGCTTGGTGGGGGGCGCCCGGGAAAAACTGTTTTTT.

This clonotype was detected ten times or more. The rearrangement links TRBV4-3 to TRBJ2-1; 14 nucleotides align to TRBD2. The ends lost 0 bases at V and 11 bases at J; junction bases unmatched: 3. Germline assignment: CDR1 LGHNA and CDR2 YSLEER. The CDR3 contains 15 residues. As DNA, the CDR3 is TGCGCCAGCAGCCAAGACGGGACTAGCGGGAGCAAGCAGTTCTTC. Its protein product is CASSQDGTSGSKQFF.

J is TRBJ2-7 and V is TRBV27; the D gene is possibly TRBD2 (5 bases). The CDR3 has 15 residues. In germline, CDR1 is MNHEY, CDR2 SMNVEV (reference sequence). V was shortened by 3 bases and J by 6 bases, with 18 bases between the two germline ends. The CDR3 DNA is TGTGCCAGCAGTTTCCTCGGTGGAGGTCCAAGCGAGCAGTACTTC. Translation gives CASSFLGGGPSEQYF.

V usage is TRBV4-3 and J usage is TRBJ1-1; D is ambiguous. V lost 4 bases and J 5 bases, leaving 17 bases between the germline ends. Germline loops: CDR1 LGHNA, CDR2 YSLEER. The CDR3 runs to 15 residues. Written as DNA, the CDR3 is TGCGCCAGCAGCCCACGACGGGGAGGAGGTACTGAAGCTTTCTTT. Residues: CASSPRRGGGTEAFF.

V usage is TRBV5-5 and J usage is TRBJ1-1; TRBD1 might be the D (5 bases). V dropped 0 bases and J dropped 4 bases, with 7 bases sitting between them. Germline-derived CDR1 and CDR2 are SGHKS and YYEKEE (reference sequence). CDR3 length: 13 amino acids. CDR3 in amino acids: CASSLARATEAFF. CDR3 coding DNA: TGTGCCAGCAGCTTGGCCAGGGCCACTGAAGCTTTCTTT.

This clonotype was counted at least ten times. The chain joins TRBV6-2 or TRBV6-3 to TRBJ1-4; possible D gene TRBD1, 5 bases. The CDR3 is 15 amino acids. Germline V gives CDR1 MNHEY, CDR2 SVGEGT. Trimming removed 4 bases at V and 8 bases at J, with 17 bases between. The CDR3 DNA reads as TGTGCCAGCAGTTCCGCCGGGACCCTGGGGGAAAAACTGTTTTTT. Protein: CASSSAGTLGEKLFF.

Ten or more counts support this clonotype. J is TRBJ2-1 and V is TRBV2; D perhaps matches TRBD2 (6 bases). CDR3 length equals 13 residues. V lost 7 bases and J lost 5, with 12 bases in between. Germline CDR1 reads SNHLY; CDR2 reads FYNNEI. The CDR3 here is CASTGDSNNEQFF. The CDR3 bases are TGTGCCAGCACCGGGGACTCTAACAATGAGCAGTTCTTC.

This rearrangement joins TRBV21-1 to TRBJ1-1. TRBV21-1 represents a pseudogene. This CDR3 is built from 17 residues. CDR3 in DNA: TGTGCCAGCAGCAAAGCGGAGTCACGGGCGGATAACACTGAAGCTTTCTTT. It is translated as CASSKAESRADNTEAFF.

This clonotype has only a few counts. The genes are TRBV12-3 or TRBV12-4 and TRBJ2-3; D ambiguous. The length of the CDR3 is 14 residues. Trimming removed 0 bases at V and 5 bases at J, with 9 bases between. CDR3 protein: CASSLAPTIDTQYF. Here the CDR3 DNA reads TGTGCCAGCAGTTTAGCGCCTACTATAGATACGCAGTATTTT.

This clonotype was observed a handful of times. The rearrangement joins TRBV5-6 to TRBJ1-6; the D is unclear. The CDR3 has 13 residues. Trimming cost V 4 bases and J 8 bases, with 10 bases left between them. The germline gives CDR1 SGHDT, CDR2 YYEEEE. This CDR3 is CASSIRADSPLHF. DNA for the CDR3: TGTGCCAGCAGCATTCGAGCCGATTCACCCCTCCACTTT.

This sequence joins TRBV11-2 and TRBJ1-1; 8 bases align to TRBD1. The J segment lost 5 bases and the V segment lost 3 bases, leaving 8 bases of the junction unmatched. Germline lookup yields CDR1 SGHAT and CDR2 FQNNGV. The CDR3 is made up of 15 amino acids. The CDR3 is CASSFSRGLGTEAFF. Written as DNA, the CDR3 is TGTGCCAGCAGCTTTTCCAGGGGGCTAGGGACTGAAGCTTTCTTT.

In this sample, this clonotype turned up a few times. The chain joins TRBV4-1 to TRBJ2-3; 9 nucleotides align to TRBD2. CDR3 length equals 18 residues. Germline CDR1 MGHRA, CDR2 YSYEKL. J lost 5 bases, V lost 1 base, and 13 bases had no gene match. The CDR3: CASSQVTLAGGPGDTQYF. DNA of the CDR3: TGCGCCAGCAGCCAAGTCACCTTGGCGGGAGGGCCGGGAGATACGCAGTATTTT.

The chain is built from TRBV4-1 and TRBJ1-1; D is unclear. V lost 4 bases and J 0 bases, leaving 12 bases between the germline ends. Germline CDR1 MGHRA, CDR2 YSYEKL. CDR3 length: 15 amino acids. In DNA, the CDR3 is TGCGCCAGCAGCCGACCGGGGAACATGAACACTGAAGCTTTCTTT. It translates to CASSRPGNMNTEAFF.